This TCR beta chain was identified in a study of PD-1 blockade in classical Hodgkin lymphoma. Study-wide results and caveats: Sources of repertoire differences remain undefined, possibly disease activity or prior therapy. There was a significant rise in CD4+ TCR diversity by C4D1, with no such rise for CD8+. When set against healthy donors, newly diagnosed patients were reported to show lower baseline TCR diversity.

Libraries were prepared by immunoSEQ multiplex PCR; TCRdb keeps only in-frame clonotypes and omits some of them. The sample contains some 17,000 clones, less than 75% of which appear only once. The time point here: cycle 4 day 1 (C4D1), after around six weeks of nivolumab. All patients relapsed after autologous stem cell transplantation, and brentuximab vedotin exposure varied. This clone was detected only once. Antigen specificity is unknown. V shed 6 bases and J shed 5 bases, with 24 bases lying between them. CDR1 is MNHEY, CDR2 SMNVEV, per germline (reference sequence). The CDR3 length is 17 residues.

The receptor was derived from a human donor with classical Hodgkin lymphoma. Sequenced here: peripheral blood mononuclear cells (PBMCs), sampled before the fourth cycle of nivolumab. The chain couples TRBV27 to TRBJ2-3; D is tentatively TRBD1 or TRBD2 (5 bases each). The CDR3 DNA follows: TGTGCCAGCAGACTATCCCCGGGACCAAGAAGGGGAGATACGCAGTATTTT. It encodes CASRLSPGPRRGDTQYF.